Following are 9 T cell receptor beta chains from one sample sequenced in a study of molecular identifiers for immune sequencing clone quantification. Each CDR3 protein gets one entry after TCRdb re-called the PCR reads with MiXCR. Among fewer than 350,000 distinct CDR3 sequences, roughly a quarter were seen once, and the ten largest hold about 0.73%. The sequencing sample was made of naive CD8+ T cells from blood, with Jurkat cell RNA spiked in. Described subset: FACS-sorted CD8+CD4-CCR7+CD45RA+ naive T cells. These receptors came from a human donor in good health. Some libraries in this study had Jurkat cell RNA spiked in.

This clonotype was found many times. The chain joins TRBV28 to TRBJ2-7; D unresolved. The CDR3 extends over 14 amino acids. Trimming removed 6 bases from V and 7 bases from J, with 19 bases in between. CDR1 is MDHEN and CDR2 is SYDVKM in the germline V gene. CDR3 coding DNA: TGTGCCAGCAGCCCGGATAGGACGCTAAATGAGCAGTACTTC. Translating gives CASSPDRTLNEQYF.

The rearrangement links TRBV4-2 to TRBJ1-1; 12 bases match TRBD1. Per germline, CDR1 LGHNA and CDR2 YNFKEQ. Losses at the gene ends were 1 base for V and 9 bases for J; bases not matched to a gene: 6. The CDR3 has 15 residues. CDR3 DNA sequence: TGTGCCAGCAGCCAAGGGGACAGGGGGCAGACTAAAGCTTTCTTT. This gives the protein CASSQGDRGQTKAFF.

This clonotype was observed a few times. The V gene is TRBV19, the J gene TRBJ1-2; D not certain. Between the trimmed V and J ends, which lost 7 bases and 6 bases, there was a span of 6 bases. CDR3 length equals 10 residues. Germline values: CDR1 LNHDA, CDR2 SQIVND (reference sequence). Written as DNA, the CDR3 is TGTGCCAGTAAAATGGATGGCTACACCTTC. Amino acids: CASKMDGYTF. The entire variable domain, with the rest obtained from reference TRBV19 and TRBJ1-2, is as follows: DGGITQSPKYLFRKEGQNVTLSCEQNLNHDAMYWYRQDPGQGLRLIYYSQIVNDFQKGDIAEGYSVSREKKESFPLTVTSAQKNPTAFYLCASKMDGYTFGSGTRLTVV.

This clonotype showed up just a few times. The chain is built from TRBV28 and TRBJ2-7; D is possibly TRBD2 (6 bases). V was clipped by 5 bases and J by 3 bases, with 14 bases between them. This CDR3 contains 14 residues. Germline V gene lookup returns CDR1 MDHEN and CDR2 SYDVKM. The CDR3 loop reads CASSPQWGDYEQYF. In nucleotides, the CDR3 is TGTGCCAGCAGTCCACAGTGGGGGGACTACGAGCAGTACTTC.

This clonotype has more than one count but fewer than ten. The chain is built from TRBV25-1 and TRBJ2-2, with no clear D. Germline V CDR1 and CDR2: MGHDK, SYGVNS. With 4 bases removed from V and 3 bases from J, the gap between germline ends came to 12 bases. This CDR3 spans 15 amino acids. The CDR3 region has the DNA TGTGCCAGCAGTGCTGACCCCTCCTACACCGGGGAGCTGTTTTTT. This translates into CASSADPSYTGELFF.

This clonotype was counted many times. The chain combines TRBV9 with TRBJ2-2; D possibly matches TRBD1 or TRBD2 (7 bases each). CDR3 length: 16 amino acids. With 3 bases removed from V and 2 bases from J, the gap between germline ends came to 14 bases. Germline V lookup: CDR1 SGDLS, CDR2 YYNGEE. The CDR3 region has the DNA TGTGCCAGCAGCGAGAGCGGGACAGCAAACACCGGGGAGCTGTTTTTT. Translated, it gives CASSESGTANTGELFF.

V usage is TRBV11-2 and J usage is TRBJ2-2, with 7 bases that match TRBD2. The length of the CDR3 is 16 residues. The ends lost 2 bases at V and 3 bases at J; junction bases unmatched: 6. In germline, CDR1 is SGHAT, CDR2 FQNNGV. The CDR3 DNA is TGTGCCAGCAGCTTAAGGCGGCTAGCGGACACCGGGGAGCTGTTTTTT. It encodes CASSLRRLADTGELFF.

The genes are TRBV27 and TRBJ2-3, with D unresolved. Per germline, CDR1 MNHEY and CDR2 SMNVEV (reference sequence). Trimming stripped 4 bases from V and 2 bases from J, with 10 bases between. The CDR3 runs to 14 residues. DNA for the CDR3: TGTGCCAGCAGTTCCCTTGAGGACACAGATACGCAGTATTTT. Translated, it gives CASSSLEDTDTQYF.

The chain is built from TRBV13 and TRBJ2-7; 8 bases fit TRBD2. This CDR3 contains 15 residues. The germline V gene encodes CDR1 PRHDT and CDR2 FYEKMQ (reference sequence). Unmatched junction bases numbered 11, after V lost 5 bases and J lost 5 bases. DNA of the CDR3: TGTGCCAGCAGCCCCGGGGGTAGCGGGATTCACGAGCAGTACTTC. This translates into CASSPGGSGIHEQYF.